The entry below gives a single T cell receptor beta chain sequence along with its context. Its antigen target is currently unknown. No base qualities exist here, and no much larger clone lies one base off it. The data are from a study of response to subunit inactivated influenza vaccine (dated by TCRdb to 2016 to 2019). Looking at the study overall: Deep quantitative profiling of the T cell receptor repertoire was used in the study to follow responses to a trivalent subunit inactivated influenza vaccine.

Taken from cysteine to phenylalanine, the CDR3 has 15 residues. Only the CDR3 portion is preserved as DNA: 45 bases, with reading frame beginning at the first base. Trimming at the junction amounts to 2 bases on V and 4 bases on J, and the germline ends lie 11 bases apart. The germline V gene yields MNHEY for CDR1 and SVGEGT for CDR2. The library was built by means of RT-PCR. TCRdb lists the instrument as Illumina HiSeq 2500. TCRdb trimmed public reads at Q25 via fastp, called clones via MiXCR and kept in-frame beta chains. Every distinct CDR3 protein forms one entry, paired with its most common genes and DNA. The table for this sample lists approximately 170,000 distinct CDR3 sequences; about 12% of them were counted only once. The top ten hold 25% to 30% of the sample. Findings and caveats that apply to the study as a whole: The authors proposed that each seasonal influenza vaccination may bring in only a limited number of new T cells.

In addition, the sample was reused for a study of T cells expressing NK-cell markers. As the second publication notes: TCR beta cDNA libraries were prepared using 5'RACE template switching, which introduced a universal primer site and unique molecular identifiers. TCR beta-chain repertoires were profiled in sorted CD3+CD56+NKG2C+, CD3+CD56+NKG2C- and CD3+CD56-NKG2C+ T-cell subsets from several donors. Of the eight sequenced donors, seven were found to be HCMV-seropositive and one was found to be HCMV-seronegative. In several experiments an anti-gammadeltaTCR antibody was added to restrict sorting to alphabetaTCR-expressing T cells. In several donors, the dominant CD3+CD56+NKG2C+ clonotypes were among the top 10 CD8+ clonotypes and accounted for about 1.0-7.0% of CD8+ T cells. Those dominant clonotypes were again the most abundant among CD3+CD56-NKG2C+ cells in a handful of donors, at roughly 28.3-65%. Whether the expanded NKG2C-expressing T cell clones were specific for HCMV antigens was left unclear. Randomly selected healthy volunteers, three men and five women, were used as the eight sequenced donors. HCMV-specific IgG was detected in serum with a commercial ELISA kit to determine HCMV serostatus. Peripheral blood mononuclear cells were isolated from blood by Ficoll density gradient centrifugation. Using Miltenyi isolation kits, CD4+ and CD8+ T cells were isolated from PBMC through magnetic immunoseparation. Priming for cDNA synthesis came from the TCR beta constant segment, and two successive PCR amplification steps followed. Libraries were sequenced as 2 x 150 bp reads on Illumina HiSeq 2000/2500, MiSeq or NextSeq. MIGEC handled demultiplexing of the reads and grouping by UMI, while MiTCR was used to assemble and quantify clonotypes. To exclude erroneous sequences, any TCR cDNA sequence not supported by at least two reads was discarded. The tcR package was used for downstream repertoire analysis, with clonotypes matched between fractions based on CDR3 nucleotide sequence plus V segment. Antigen specificity was annotated against VDJdb with VDJmatch, allowing one amino acid substitution in CDR3.

This sequence originates from a man in his forties or fifties who received an inactivated influenza vaccine. Donor details come from another sample of the same person, matched by shared clones. The chain uses TRBV6-2 or TRBV6-3 and TRBJ2-2, with a weak D call of TRBD1 (6 bases match). Here the sequenced sample was CD8+ T cells sorted from PBMCs, taken about 11 days after vaccination. The nucleotide sequence is given as TGTGCCAGCAGTTACATGGGGGCCAGCACCGGGGAGCTGTTTTTT. This gives the protein CASSYMGASTGELFF.